This record looks at one T cell receptor beta chain sequence and its context. Its antigen is unidentified. The sample originates from a study of Graves' ophthalmopathy and Graves' hyperthyroidism. General study points: Ophthalmopathy progression was predicted with 55% to 71% sensitivity and about 72% specificity.

This CDR3 comprises 17 residues. V dropped 3 bases and J dropped 3; count of bases not matched to a gene: 10. Germline assignment: CDR1 DFQATT and CDR2 SNEGSKA (reference sequence). The authors amplified TCR beta CDR3 regions, and they did so from RNA transcripts for repertoire sequencing. Second-round multiplex PCR followed a first-round RT-PCR using HTBI primers. TCRdb used MiXCR to reprocess the multiplex PCR reads, holding one entry per CDR3 protein. The sample holds about 480,000 distinct CDR3 sequences, under 15% seen once. Sequencing was performed on blood. The V call is TRBV20-1, the J call TRBJ1-6; 8 positions match TRBD1. The source of this sequence is a woman in her thirties with Graves' ophthalmopathy. The CDR3 DNA sequence: TGCAGTGCTAGGGACAGGGAAGCGACTTACTATAATTCACCCCTCCACTTT. As protein: CSARDREATYYNSPLHF.